Listed here are 10 T cell receptor beta chains from one sample, sequenced in a study of blood T cells in healthy people across ages (dated by TCRdb to between 2014 and 2016). Libraries were prepared through 5' RACE. The sequencing machine was an Illumina HiSeq 2500. A second PCR of roughly 6 to 11 cycles was performed with a sample-barcoded 5' primer and a J-beta primer mix. TCRdb applied fastp at Q25 and MiXCR to the public reads, then kept only in-frame beta chains. Rows are unified per CDR3 protein, each entry keeping the most common DNA and genes. The sample contains about a million distinct CDR3 sequences, 35% to 40% of them found a single time. The ten largest clones add up to over 10% of the sample. The sample was blood. The receptor set was obtained from a man aged 18 to 30 in good health.

The DNA of the CDR3 is TGTGCCAGCAGCTTGGAAGCGGCCTACAATGAGCAGTTCTTC. This translates into CASSLEAAYNEQFF. The rearrangement uses TRBV5-4 and TRBJ2-1, with a possible D match to TRBD2 (5 bases). The CDR3 has 14 amino acids. In germline, CDR1 is SGHNT, CDR2 YYREEE (reference sequence). V was clipped by 0 bases and J by 2 bases, with 6 bases between them.

This clonotype has more than one count but fewer than ten. The chain uses TRBV29-1 and TRBJ1-1; 8 bases fit TRBD1. The CDR3 has 14 residues. The V gene end was trimmed by 2 bases and the J gene end by 1 base; junction bases not matched to a gene: 3. Germline lookup yields CDR1 SQVTM and CDR2 ANQGSEA. The CDR3 region has the DNA TGCAGCGTTGAACCCGGGACAGGGAACACTGAAGCTTTCTTT. Its protein product is CSVEPGTGNTEAFF.

The chain employs TRBV7-9 and TRBJ2-2; TRBD1 might be the D (5 bases). This CDR3 spans 16 amino acids. Germline V lookup: CDR1 SEHNR, CDR2 FQNEAQ (reference sequence). With 0 bases removed from V and 4 bases from J, the gap between germline ends came to 12 bases. CDR3 residues: CASSLAAGKGTGELFF. CDR3 sequence (DNA): TGTGCCAGCAGCTTAGCGGCAGGGAAGGGCACCGGGGAGCTGTTTTTT.

This clonotype was seen a few times. The rearrangement joins TRBV20-1 to TRBJ2-5; D possibly matches TRBD1 or TRBD2 (5 bases each). V was trimmed by 7 bases and J by 1 base, leaving 13 bases between them. The CDR3 length is 13 residues. Germline V gene data show CDR1 as DFQATT and CDR2 as SNEGSKA (reference sequence). Here the CDR3 reads CSVTRGAQETQYF. CDR3 bases: TGCAGTGTCACGAGGGGAGCCCAAGAGACCCAGTACTTC.

V gene TRBV10-3 combines with J gene TRBJ1-6; the D is unclear. The germline CDR1 and CDR2 sequences are ENHRY and SYGVKD. CDR3 length: 15 amino acids. Trimming left V 5 bases short and J 5 bases short, with 13 bases between. In DNA, the CDR3 is TGTGCCATCAGTCCCCGTCAAGTGGATAATTCACCCCTCCACTTT. This gives the protein CAISPRQVDNSPLHF.

This clonotype was observed at least ten times. This chain uses TRBV29-1 with TRBJ2-3; D is ambiguous. Trimming took off 6 bases at V and 3 bases at J, with 4 bases between the two ends. The CDR3 covers 10 residues. CDR1 is SQVTM and CDR2 is ANQGSEA in the germline V gene. The CDR3 nucleotides are TGCAGCGTCACAACAGATACGCAGTATTTT. Residues: CSVTTDTQYF.

In regard to this clonotype: A much larger clone differs by one base, so this may be a read error. This chain joins TRBV2 and TRBJ2-3; D is unclear. This CDR3 is 12 amino acids long. Per the germline V gene, CDR1 is SNHLY and CDR2 is FYNNEI. The CDR3 spells CAGSEVGDTQYF. The CDR3 nucleotides are TGTGCCGGCAGTGAAGTCGGAGATACGCAGTATTTT.

This clonotype was recorded a few times. This chain's CDR3 is CASSGQGEQPQHF. The CDR3 coding sequence is TGTGCCAGCAGTGGGCAGGGAGAACAGCCCCAGCATTTT. The chain is built from TRBV25-1 and TRBJ1-5, with D perhaps TRBD1 (5 bases). This CDR3 has 13 amino acids. CDR1 is MGHDK, CDR2 SYGVNS, per germline. Deletions cut 4 bases from V and 7 bases from J, with 11 bases between.

The rearrangement uses TRBV20-1 and TRBJ1-1; D is possibly TRBD1 (6 bases). The CDR3 contains 12 residues. Trimming removed 4 bases from V and 6 bases from J, with 12 bases in between. Per the germline V gene, CDR1 is DFQATT and CDR2 is SNEGSKA (reference sequence). This CDR3 reads CSAIHGGSEAFF. The CDR3 DNA sequence: TGCAGTGCTATACACGGGGGCTCTGAAGCTTTCTTT.

The chain has TRBV5-1 and TRBJ2-2; weak D call: TRBD2 (5 bases). The germline V gene has CDR1 SGHRS and CDR2 YFSETQ. CDR3 length equals 14 residues. Trimming removed 5 bases from V and 5 bases from J, with 13 bases in between. The CDR3, as DNA: TGCGCCAGCAGGTTAGGACTGGAGACCGGGGAGCTGTTTTTT. Its translation: CASRLGLETGELFF.